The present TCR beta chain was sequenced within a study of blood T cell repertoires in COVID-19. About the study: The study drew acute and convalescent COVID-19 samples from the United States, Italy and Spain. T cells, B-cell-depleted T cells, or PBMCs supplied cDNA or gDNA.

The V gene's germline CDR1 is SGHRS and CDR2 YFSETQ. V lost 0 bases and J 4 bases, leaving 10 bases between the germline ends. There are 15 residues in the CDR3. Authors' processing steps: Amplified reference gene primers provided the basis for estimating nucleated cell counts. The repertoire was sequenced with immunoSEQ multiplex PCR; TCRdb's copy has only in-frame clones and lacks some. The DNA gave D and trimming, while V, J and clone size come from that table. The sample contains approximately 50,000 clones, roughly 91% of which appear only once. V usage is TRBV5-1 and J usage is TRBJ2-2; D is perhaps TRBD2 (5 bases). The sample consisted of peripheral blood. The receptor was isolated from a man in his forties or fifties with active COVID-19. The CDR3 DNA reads TGCGCCAGCAGCTTGGTCGGGGTCGGCACCGGGGAGCTGTTTTTT. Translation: CASSLVGVGTGELFF.